The source of this TCR beta chain is a study of beta chain features in type 1 diabetes (dated by TCRdb to between 2018 and 2020). Concerning the study at large: Mean age, gender distribution, total cell number and subset yield were not different between patients and healthy donors. A total of roughly 99 million sorted cells were examined across all samples, and the number of cells per subset was strongly correlated with RNA yield. Whereas all 30 or so donors provided naive and central memory subsets, regulatory and stem cell-like memory subsets were isolated from just 8 patients and roughly 8 healthy donors. The study compared TCRB repertoires of sorted circulating CD4+ T cell subsets between recently diagnosed type 1 diabetes patients and matched healthy donors.

The entire isolated RNA was reverse transcribed using the High Capacity cDNA Reverse Transcription Kit, and thus expressed TCRB transcripts were sequenced. Deep immunoSEQ sequencing was applied to naive, central memory and regulatory T cell samples, giving an average of about 3.7 million total reads per sample. Sorted cells were lysed in RLT buffer and RNA was extracted with DNase-treated RNeasy Micro or Mini kits, depending on cell number. To prevent cross-contamination, every cell subset was processed on its own, while patient and healthy donor samples were processed together. Using the immunoSEQ multiplex PCR, TCRB sequences were amplified from cDNA into 87-bp fragments spanning the CDR3 region. The amplicons were sequenced using the Illumina HiSeq platform. The authors' analysis ran thus. Synthetic template baselines were used to correct PCR bias computationally, reads within Hamming distance 2 were collapsed, and singletons that could not be merged were discarded. Reads were aligned against IMGT to assign V, D and J genes, CDR3 length and insertions or deletions at six rearrangement sites. Clonotype counts were normalized to sorted cell number within each subset before computing true diversity and Gini coefficients with the tcR R package. Repertoire sharing was quantified using the overlap coefficient calculated on TCRB nucleotide sequences. Out-of-frame TCRB sequences from naive cells were analyzed to stand in for the pre-selection repertoire. The source is immuneACCESS, and TCRdb retained only in-frame sequences with V and J called. Part of the clones is not carried over; for the studies checked, unresolved V genes explain less than half of this, and the remainder is unexplained. The V and J calls and clone size come from that table; D and trimming were worked out from the DNA. The sample table holds around 710,000 clones, of which over 10% were seen once. The ten most abundant clones make up more than 0.1% of the sample.

From each donor, a single peripheral blood sample of around 120 mL on average was drawn into heparinised tubes. A BD FACSAria II and a panel including CD45RO, CCR7, CD25, CD127, CD95 and CD27 were used to sort naive, central memory, regulatory and stem cell-like memory CD4+ T cells. All sorted populations exceeded 95% purity. Right away, PBMCs were isolated by Lymphoprep density gradient centrifugation and were stained directly, with no culture step. So that batch effects would be minimized, each experiment stained and sorted samples in pairs, pairing one healthy donor with one patient. This clone was recorded a few times. The specificity of this receptor is unknown. No base quality values were provided; no much bigger clone lies one nucleotide off. The germline V gene encodes CDR1 LGHNA and CDR2 YNFKEQ. The V end loses 7 bases and the J end loses 4 bases, and a stretch of 16 bases separates them. From the cysteine through the phenylalanine, the CDR3 covers 14 amino acids. The DNA shown is the 42-base CDR3, in frame from base 1.

What the work shows at the level of the full study, not this receptor alone: A moderate but significant shortening of TCRB CDR3 length was observed in type 1 diabetes patients in all four CD4+ subsets. Shorter templates might be favored by PCR, yet because patient and control samples were amplified and corrected together, any such skew would affect both groups equally. The naive, central memory and regulatory TCRB repertoires appeared to resemble one another more closely among patients than among healthy donors. Because small numbers of individuals were included in the HLA sub-analyses, any influence of HLA type on TCRB rearrangement was left unresolved. Sequencing cDNA rather than genomic DNA could over-represent highly expressing activated cells, although activation and CD3 levels did not differ between groups. Fewer insertions and more nucleotide deletions at VDJ recombination sites were observed in patients with type 1 diabetes, implying thymic rearrangement abnormalities.

The sample taken for sequencing was naive CD4+ T cells from blood. Interpreted using the paper, the cell subset or site label stands for: true naive CD4+ T cells. This receptor was identified in a man aged 25-45 years with type 1 diabetes. The V and J segments used are TRBV4-2 and TRBJ1-2, and perhaps TRBD1 as D gene, on 5 matching bases. This receptor has the CDR3 CASTMAREGYGYTF. The nucleotide sequence reads as follows: TGTGCCAGCACCATGGCCAGGGAGGGCTATGGCTACACCTTC.